What follows describes a single T cell receptor (beta chain). This sample was included in a study of T cell changes during pregnancy in multiple sclerosis. Sequencing was performed with immunoSEQ multiplex PCR; in TCRdb, only in-frame clones are kept and a portion is missing. The sample holds around 40,000 clones; about nine tenths are singletons and the top ten take 0.4% to 0.55%. Germline V lookup: CDR1 ENHRY, CDR2 SYGVKD. The CDR3 is made up of 16 amino acids. Unmatched junction bases numbered 5, after V lost 3 bases and J lost 1 base. The source was CD4+ T cells from peripheral blood mononuclear cells, collected in the first trimester of pregnancy. The chain has TRBV10-3 and TRBJ2-3; 9 nucleotides match TRBD1. The TCR was taken from a female donor in good health, enrolled as a control in a pregnancy study. The CDR3 sequence: CAISDFRDRGTDTQYF. Written as DNA, the CDR3 is TGTGCCATCAGTGACTTCCGGGACAGGGGCACAGATACGCAGTATTTT.